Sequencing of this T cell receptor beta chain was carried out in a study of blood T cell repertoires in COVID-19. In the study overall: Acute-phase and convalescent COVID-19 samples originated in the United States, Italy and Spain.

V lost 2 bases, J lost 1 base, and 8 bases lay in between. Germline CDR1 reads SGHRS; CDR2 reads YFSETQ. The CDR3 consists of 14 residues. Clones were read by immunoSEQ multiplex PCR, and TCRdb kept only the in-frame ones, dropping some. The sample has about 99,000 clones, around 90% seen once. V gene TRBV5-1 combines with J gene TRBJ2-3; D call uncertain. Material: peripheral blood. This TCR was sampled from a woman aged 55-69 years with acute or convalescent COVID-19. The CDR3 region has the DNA TGCGCCAGCAGCTTCTCCCCGGGCACAGATACGCAGTATTTT. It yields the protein CASSFSPGTDTQYF.